The entry below describes one T cell receptor (beta chain). Measured with immunoSEQ multiplex PCR; TCRdb has only the in-frame clones, and not every one. This table holds around 200,000 clones, approximately 90% found once. The data stem from a study of blood T cell repertoires in COVID-19. Study at large: The samples span acute and convalescent COVID-19 from the United States, Italy and Spain. T cells, B-cell-depleted T cells, or PBMCs provided the cDNA or gDNA that served as material.

The length of the CDR3 is 12 residues. Trimming took 4 bases from V and 7 from J, leaving 11 bases between them. Per germline, CDR1 SQVTM and CDR2 ANQGSEA. The V call is TRBV29-1, the J call TRBJ1-5; TRBD1 is a possible D gene (6 bases). The receptor's source is a man aged 25-45 years with acute or convalescent COVID-19. Sequencing was done on a sample of peripheral blood. The CDR3 loop is CSVGGGLQPQHF. The DNA of the CDR3 is TGCAGCGTTGGAGGGGGTTTACAGCCCCAGCATTTT. Full variable domain (missing parts from reference TRBV29-1 and TRBJ1-5): SAVISQKPSRDICQRGTSLTIQCQVDSQVTMMFWYRQQPGQSLTLIATANQGSEATYESGFVIDKFPISRPNLTFSTLTVSNMSPEDSSIYLCSVGGGLQPQHFGDGTRLSIL.